The next 6 T cell receptor beta chains were all read from a single sample in a study of beta chain features in type 1 diabetes (dated by TCRdb to the late 2010s). The method behind the library was the immunoSEQ multiplex PCR assay. All of the isolated RNA was reverse transcribed with the High Capacity cDNA Reverse Transcription Kit, so expressed TCRB transcripts were sequenced. In its TCRdb copy, this immuneACCESS table keeps in-frame sequences only and misses some clones. Where compared with another copy, unresolved V genes explain less than half of these, and the others have no known cause. The sample table lists roughly 290,000 clones, 7.5% to 9.5% of them with a count of one. Jointly, the top ten make up 0.9% to 1.2% of the sample. Sequencing used central memory CD4+ T cells from blood. The receptors originated from a woman under 30 in good health.

The gene calls are TRBV18 and TRBJ1-5, with 7 bases matching TRBD1. The CDR3 spans 16 residues. Germline V gene sequence: CDR1 KGHSH, CDR2 LQKENI. V lost 3 bases to trimming and J lost 11 bases; unmatched junction nucleotides: 16. CDR3 sequence reads: CASSPTPTGVGWTQHF. Here the CDR3 DNA reads TGTGCCAGCTCACCCACGCCTACAGGGGTCGGGTGGACCCAGCATTTT.

V and J are TRBV5-4 and TRBJ2-5; TRBD2 agrees at 7 bases. The CDR3 loop spans 16 amino acids. In germline, CDR1 is SGHNT, CDR2 YYREEE (reference sequence). Trimming took 3 bases from V and 0 from J; bases not matched to a gene: 8. The CDR3 region is CASSSGAGVNQETQYF. The CDR3 nucleotides read TGTGCCAGCAGCTCCGGTGCGGGGGTAAACCAAGAGACCCAGTACTTC.

The rearrangement uses TRBV7-2 and TRBJ1-2; D is perhaps TRBD1 (5 bases). Germline-derived CDR1 and CDR2 are SGHTA and FQGNSA. The CDR3 is made up of 18 amino acids. The ends were cut back, 1 base at V and 3 bases at J, with 21 bases in the middle. CDR3 region: CASSLVWTIRIGDYGYTF. The CDR3 DNA is TGTGCCAGCAGCTTAGTATGGACTATCCGTATAGGGGACTATGGCTACACCTTC.

The CDR3 DNA follows: TGCGCCAGCAGCTTTAGGGCAGGGGGCACAGATACGCAGTATTTT. Amino acids: CASSFRAGGTDTQYF. This chain joins TRBV5-1 and TRBJ2-3; D perhaps matches TRBD1 (6 bases). Germline V gene lookup returns CDR1 SGHRS and CDR2 YFSETQ. V lost 2 bases, J lost 1 base, and 11 bases lay in between. There are 15 residues in the CDR3.

In DNA form, the CDR3 reads TGCGCCAGCAGCTCGACTACGACGTACCAAGAGACCCAGTACTTC. Protein: CASSSTTTYQETQYF. This sequence joins TRBV5-1 and TRBJ2-5, with D perhaps TRBD2 (5 bases). Germline V lookup: CDR1 SGHRS, CDR2 YFSETQ. This CDR3 is 15 amino acids long. The V end lost 3 bases, the J end lost 0 bases, and 12 bases lay between the germline ends. Variable domain in full (rest from reference TRBV5-1 and TRBJ2-5): KAGVTQTPRYLIKTRGQQVTLSCSPISGHRSVSWYQQTPGQGLQFLFEYFSETQRNKGNFPGRFSGRQFSNSRSEMNVSTLELGDSALYLCASSSTTTYQETQYFGPGTRLLVL.

This clone was picked up a small number of times. This chain uses TRBV6-6 with TRBJ2-7, with D unresolved. V shed 8 bases and J shed 6 bases, with 14 bases lying between them. Germline values: CDR1 MNHNY, CDR2 SVGAGI (reference sequence). The CDR3 length is 12 residues. CDR3 in amino acids: CASRPAVREQYF. The CDR3 nucleotides read TGTGCCAGCCGGCCGGCGGTTCGCGAGCAGTACTTC.